This T cell receptor beta chain appears in the sequencing data of a study of shared clonotypes between healthy human individuals. Study summary: A few men and a couple of women, aged 18 to 49, were donors.

Germline V gene sequence: CDR1 MNHEY, CDR2 SMNVEV (reference sequence). This CDR3 has 12 amino acids. V was pared by 3 bases and J by 6 bases, with 3 bases between. Assay execution took place at the deep level. TCRdb's table, derived via immunoSEQ multiplex PCR, lists solely in-frame clones and lacks some. In the table there are about 2.1 million clones, just under 95% of which are singletons. A single count supports this clone. Its antigen is still unknown. Only CD45RO-negative cells positively selected for CCR7 counted as naive CD8 cells, so terminally differentiated effector memory CD45RA+ cells were excluded. Recent acute infections and vaccinations were absent in the healthy HIV-negative adult donors. Notes on the study in general: Generation probability values for non-shared clonotypes were lower than those for clonotypes shared by all four donors.

The genes are TRBV27 and TRBJ1-6; D ambiguous. The receptor's source is a man in his late teens or twenties in good health. Some clones in this sample may be carry-over from other donors' samples. The specimen was naive CD8+ T cells from PBMCs. CDR3 loop: CASSLLNSPLHF. The CDR3 DNA follows: TGTGCCAGCAGTTTGCTTAATTCACCCCTCCACTTT.